These T cell receptor beta chains were read from a single sample in a study of cytotoxic CD8 clonotypes in ibrutinib-treated CLL. Assay: immunoSEQ multiplex PCR; the TCRdb copy retains only in-frame clones and omits some. Seen here are about 200,000 clones, about two thirds observed once, and the top ten hold around 15%. The material was PBMCs, obtained after 24 months of ibrutinib treatment. The receptors derive from a human donor with chronic lymphocytic leukemia. Each CDR3 is given with its conserved first and last residue. The D gene is left open where the match is weak. Expanded clones are given a class, and other clones once, few, many or no size at all.

j_gene	d_gene	v_gene	abundance	CDR3nt	CDR3aa
TRBJ2-3	.	TRBV7-2	few	TGTGCCAGCAGCCCCCCCTGGGCAGATACGCAGTATTTT	CASSPPWADTQYF
TRBJ2-1	TRBD1	TRBV7-3	.	TGTGCCAGCAGCCTAAGACAGGGGGCCTACAATGAGCAGTTCTTC	CASSLRQGAYNEQFF
TRBJ2-1	TRBD2	TRBV30	.	TGTGCCTGGAACAAGGGACTAGCAGTAAATGAGCAGTTCTTC	CAWNKGLAVNEQFF
TRBJ1-1	.	TRBV30	.	TGTGCCTGGAGGGGGTTCACAGGGATATTTCAAAACACTGAAGCTTTCTTT	CAWRGFTGIFQNTEAFF
TRBJ1-2	TRBD1	TRBV28	.	TGTGCCAGCAGTACAGGGGTTGGCTACACCTTC	CASSTGVGYTF
TRBJ2-2	.	TRBV13	.	TGTGCCAGCAACCAAAGGGGAAACACGTACAGGCACACCGGGGAGCTGTTTTTT	CASNQRGNTYRHTGELFF
TRBJ1-3	.	TRBV2	.	TGTGCCAGCAGGAACAGGATTCAAGCCATATATTTT	CASRNRIQAIYF
TRBJ2-1	.	TRBV4-1	.	TGCGCCAGCAGCCAAGATCTTTCCGGAAGGGGGGGATACAATGAGCAGTTCTTC	CASSQDLSGRGGYNEQFF
TRBJ2-7	.	TRBV11-2	.	TGTGCCAGCAGCCTAAAAGCTGTGGGGCGGGAGCAGTACTTC	CASSLKAVGREQYF
TRBJ2-7	TRBD1	TRBV10-2	.	TGCGCCACCAAGACAGGGTCCTACGAGCAGTACTTC	CATKTGSYEQYF
TRBJ2-4	.	TRBV5-4	.	TGTGCCAGCAGCTTGGGGGGCGCGGACATTCAGTACTTC	CASSLGGADIQYF
TRBJ2-2	.	TRBV9	.	TGTGCCAGCGGCGCCGGGTTATGGGCCGGGGAGCTGTTTTTT	CASGAGLWAGELFF
TRBJ1-1	.	TRBV12-5	.	TGTGCTAGTGCCCCGGGGGCGGATTTTCGAGCTTTCTTT	CASAPGADFRAFF
TRBJ2-1	.	TRBV5-6	once	TGTGCCAGCAGGATGGATAATGAGCAGTTCTTC	CASRMDNEQFF
TRBJ1-1	.	TRBV5-1	.	TGCGCCAGCAGCAGGGAGATGAACACTGAAGCTTTCTTT	CASSREMNTEAFF
TRBJ2-1	.	TRBV6-4	.	TGTGCCAGCAGTGGGACGCATACTCGGGATGAGCAGTTCTTC	CASSGTHTRDEQFF
TRBJ2-7	TRBD2	TRBV6-5	.	TGTGCCAGCATCCGCGGACTAGCGGGAGGCTACGAGCAGTACTTC	CASIRGLAGGYEQYF
TRBJ2-7	.	TRBV27	once	TGTGCCAGCAGTTCGAGACAGGAAATGTACGAGCAGTACTTC	CASSSRQEMYEQYF
TRBJ1-1	TRBD1	TRBV27	.	TGTGCCAGCAGTCGGAGGGACAGGGCAGGTGGCACTGAAGCTTTCTTT	CASSRRDRAGGTEAFF
TRBJ1-2	.	TRBV7-9	few	TGTGCCAGCAGCGTGACGGCTACCTTTTCCTATGGCTACACCTTC	CASSVTATFSYGYTF
TRBJ2-1	TRBD2	TRBV4-1	few	TGCGCCAGCAGCCAAACTAGCGGTAGATACAATGAGCAGTTCTTC	CASSQTSGRYNEQFF
TRBJ2-1	.	TRBV7-8	.	TGTGCCAGCAGCGACCAGGTGCCCGGTGAGCAGTTCTTC	CASSDQVPGEQFF
TRBJ1-5	.	TRBV7-8	.	TGTGCCAGCAGCTTAGGTGCACAGTCATATCAGCCCCAGCATTTT	CASSLGAQSYQPQHF
TRBJ2-7	.	TRBV7-6	.	TGTGCCAGCAGCTCGGGGCCCTCCCAGCTCGAGCAGTACTTC	CASSSGPSQLEQYF
TRBJ1-5	TRBD1	TRBV30	.	TGTGCCTGGAGTGTAGGGGGCCCCTCAGGGCAGCCCCAGCATTTT	CAWSVGGPSGQPQHF
TRBJ1-2	.	TRBV2	.	TGTGCCAGCAGTGAAAATTCGGCTAACTATGGCTACACCTTC	CASSENSANYGYTF